The source of this T cell receptor (beta chain) is a study of human T cells and chemical hapten exposure. Overall study findings and caveats: Alopecia in all donors means immunity may differ from healthy individuals.

Concerning this clonotype: The antigen is undetermined.

The time point here: patch test 1, 2 weeks after DPC sensitization. Indicated treatment: therapeutic diphenylcyclopropenone sensitization with weekly scalp DPC. Each CDR3 protein is one row after TCRdb ran MiXCR on the RACE reads. This table has approximately 90,000 distinct CDR3 sequences, around 12% appearing once. The TCR comes from a woman aged 40 to 49 with alopecia areata. Some clones in this sample may be carry-over from other donors' samples. The specimen comprised whole blood, sampled in connection with sensitization to the hapten diphenylcyclopropenone (DPC).

The CDR3 region is CSARGGDRVNVLHF. CDR3 in DNA: TGCAGTGCTAGAGGGGGGGACAGGGTGAACGTCCTCCACTTT. V is TRBV20-1 and J is TRBJ1-6, with TRBD1 matching over 9 bases. V was pared by 1 base and J by 15 bases, with 10 bases of the junction left unmatched. Germline CDR1 reads DFQATT; CDR2 reads SNEGSKA (reference sequence). The CDR3 sequence is 14 residues long.